The 5 T cell receptor beta chains given below trace back to one sample, sequenced in a study of cytomegalovirus exposure and HLA in healthy donors. The PCR had 60 Vbeta and 13 Jbeta primers. Assay used: immunoSEQ multiplex PCR; TCRdb lists only in-frame clones, some missing. Here the sample spans roughly 82,000 clones, about 74% being singletons. Material for sequencing was PBMCs. The source of these receptors is a woman aged 50 to 60 in good health and CMV-seropositive.

The table lists this clone with a few counts. V and J are TRBV6-6 and TRBJ1-4; 8 bases agree with TRBD1. This CDR3 is 15 amino acids long. The V segment lost 6 bases and the J segment 5 bases; nucleotides outside the gene matches: 8. CDR1 and CDR2 (germline): MNHNY, SVGAGI (reference sequence). Here the CDR3 reads CASRLGGTGNEKLFF. In nucleotides, the CDR3 is TGTGCCAGCAGGCTGGGGGGGACAGGAAATGAAAAACTGTTTTTT.

The chain couples TRBV9 to TRBJ2-7, with a possible D match to TRBD2 (7 bases). Germline values: CDR1 SGDLS, CDR2 YYNGEE. The CDR3 has 14 amino acids. V lost 0 bases and J lost 6, with 13 bases in between. The CDR3 region has the DNA TGTGCCAGCAGCGTAGCTAGTGGGGGGGCCGAGCAGTACTTC. This codes for CASSVASGGAEQYF.

This rearrangement joins TRBV19 to TRBJ1-1; 7 bases line up with TRBD1. The CDR3 covers 13 residues. Germline CDR1 reads LNHDA; CDR2 reads SQIVND (reference sequence). J was trimmed by 5 bases and V by 7 bases; bases with no gene match: 7. Here the CDR3 DNA reads TGTGCCAGTACCAAAACAGGGGTGACTGAAGCTTTCTTT. It translates to CASTKTGVTEAFF. The entire variable domain, with the rest obtained from reference TRBV19 and TRBJ1-1, is as follows: DGGITQSPKYLFRKEGQNVTLSCEQNLNHDAMYWYRQDPGQGLRLIYYSQIVNDFQKGDIAEGYSVSREKKESFPLTVTSAQKNPTAFYLCASTKTGVTEAFFGQGTRLTVV.

V is TRBV5-1 and J is TRBJ1-1; TRBD1 aligns across 9 bases. The germline CDR1 and CDR2 sequences are SGHRS and YFSETQ. The CDR3 contains 13 residues. With 0 bases clipped from V and 8 bases from J, the junction kept 2 bases outside the gene matches. The CDR3 nucleotides read TGCGCCAGCAGCTTGGGGGGGACAGGGGAAGCTTTCTTT. Protein product: CASSLGGTGEAFF.

This rearrangement joins TRBV7-2 to TRBJ1-1; D is unclear. CDR3 length equals 13 residues. CDR1 and CDR2 (germline): SGHTA, FQGNSA. V lost 3 bases and J lost 2, with 7 bases in between. The CDR3 DNA reads as TGTGCCAGCAGCTTCCAGGATAACACTGAAGCTTTCTTT. This sequence encodes CASSFQDNTEAFF.